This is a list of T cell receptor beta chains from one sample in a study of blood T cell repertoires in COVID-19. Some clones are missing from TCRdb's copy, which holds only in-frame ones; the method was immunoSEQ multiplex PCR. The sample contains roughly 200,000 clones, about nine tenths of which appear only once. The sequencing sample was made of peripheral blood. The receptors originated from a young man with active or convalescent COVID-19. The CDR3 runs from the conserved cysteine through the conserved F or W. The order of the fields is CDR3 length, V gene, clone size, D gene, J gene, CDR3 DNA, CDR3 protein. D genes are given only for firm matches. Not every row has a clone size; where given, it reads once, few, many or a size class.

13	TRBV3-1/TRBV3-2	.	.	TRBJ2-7	TGTGCCAGCAGCCAAGAGAGGGGACTTGACACCTCCTTC	CASSQERGLDTSF
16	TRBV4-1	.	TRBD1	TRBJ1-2	TGCGCCAGCAGCCAACAGACAGGGCGAGGCCTCTATGGCTACACCTTC	CASSQQTGRGLYGYTF
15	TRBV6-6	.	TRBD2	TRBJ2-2	TGTGCCAGCGGGAGGGAAGCGGGAACTACCGGGGAGCTGTTTTTT	CASGREAGTTGELFF
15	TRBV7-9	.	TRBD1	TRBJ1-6	TGTGCCAGCAGAAGCCGGGACAGCTATAATTCACCCCTCCACTTT	CASRSRDSYNSPLHF
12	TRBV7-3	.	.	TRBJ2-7	TGTGCCAGCGGACTGGGGGGACGGGAGCAGTACTTC	CASGLGGREQYF
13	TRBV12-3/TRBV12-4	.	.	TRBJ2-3	TGTGCCAGCAGTTACGGGAGTCCAGATACGCAGTATTTT	CASSYGSPDTQYF
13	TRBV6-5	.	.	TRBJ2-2	TGTGCCAGCAGTCGGGACTACACCGGGGAGCTGTTTTTT	CASSRDYTGELFF
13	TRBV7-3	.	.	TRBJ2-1	TGTGCCAGCAGCTCTTCAGGCGAGCATGAGCAGTTCTTC	CASSSSGEHEQFF
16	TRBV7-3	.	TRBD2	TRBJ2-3	TGTGCCAGCAGCCGTATAGCGGGAGTATCCTCTGATACGCAGTATTTT	CASSRIAGVSSDTQYF
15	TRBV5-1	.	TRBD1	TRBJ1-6	TGCGCCAGCAGCTTGGCGACAGGGAATAATTCACCCCTCCACTTT	CASSLATGNNSPLHF
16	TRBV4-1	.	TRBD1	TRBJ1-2	TGCGCCAGCAGCCAAGTTTCGGACAGGGAGGACTATGGCTACACCTTC	CASSQVSDREDYGYTF
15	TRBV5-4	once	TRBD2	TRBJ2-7	TGTGCCAGCAGCTCCCAGCGGGAGGGCCCCGGCGAGCAGTACTTC	CASSSQREGPGEQYF
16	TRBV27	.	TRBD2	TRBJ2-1	TGTGCCAGCAGTTCCCCCCCTAGCGGCAGAGCCCATGAGCAGTTCTTC	CASSSPPSGRAHEQFF
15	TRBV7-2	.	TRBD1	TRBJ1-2	TGTGCCAGCAGCTTAGTAGGGGGACAGGGAAATGGCTACACCTTC	CASSLVGGQGNGYTF
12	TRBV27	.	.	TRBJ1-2	TGTGCCAGCAGAGCCGGGGAGTTTGGCTACACCTTC	CASRAGEFGYTF
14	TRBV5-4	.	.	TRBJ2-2	TGTGCCAGCAGCGGCAGAACGAACACCGGGGAGCTGTTTTTT	CASSGRTNTGELFF
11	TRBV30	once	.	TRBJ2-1	TGTGCCTGGAGCCCGGTCAATGAGCAGTTCTTC	CAWSPVNEQFF
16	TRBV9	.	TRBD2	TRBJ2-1	TGTGCCAGCAGCGTAGGGCCTAGAGCGGGAGAAGGCGAGCAGTTCTTC	CASSVGPRAGEGEQFF
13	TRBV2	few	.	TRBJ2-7	TGTGCCAGCAAAAATGACGAGGCCTACGAGCAGTACTTC	CASKNDEAYEQYF
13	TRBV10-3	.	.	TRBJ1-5	TGTGCCATCAGTGAGTCGCAGGTTCAGCCCCAGCATTTT	CAISESQVQPQHF